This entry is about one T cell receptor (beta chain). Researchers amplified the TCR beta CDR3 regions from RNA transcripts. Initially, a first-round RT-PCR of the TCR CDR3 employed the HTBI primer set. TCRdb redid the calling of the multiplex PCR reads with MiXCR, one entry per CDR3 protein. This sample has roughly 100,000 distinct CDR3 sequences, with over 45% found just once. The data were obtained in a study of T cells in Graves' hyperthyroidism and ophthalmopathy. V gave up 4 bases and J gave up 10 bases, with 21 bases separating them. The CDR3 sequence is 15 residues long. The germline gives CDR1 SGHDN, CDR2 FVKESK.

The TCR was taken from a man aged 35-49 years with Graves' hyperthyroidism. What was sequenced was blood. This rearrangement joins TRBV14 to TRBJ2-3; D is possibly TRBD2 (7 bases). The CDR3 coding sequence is TGTGCCAGCAGCCCATTGAGGGGGGGCCGGGATGCGCAGTATTTT. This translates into CASSPLRGGRDAQYF.